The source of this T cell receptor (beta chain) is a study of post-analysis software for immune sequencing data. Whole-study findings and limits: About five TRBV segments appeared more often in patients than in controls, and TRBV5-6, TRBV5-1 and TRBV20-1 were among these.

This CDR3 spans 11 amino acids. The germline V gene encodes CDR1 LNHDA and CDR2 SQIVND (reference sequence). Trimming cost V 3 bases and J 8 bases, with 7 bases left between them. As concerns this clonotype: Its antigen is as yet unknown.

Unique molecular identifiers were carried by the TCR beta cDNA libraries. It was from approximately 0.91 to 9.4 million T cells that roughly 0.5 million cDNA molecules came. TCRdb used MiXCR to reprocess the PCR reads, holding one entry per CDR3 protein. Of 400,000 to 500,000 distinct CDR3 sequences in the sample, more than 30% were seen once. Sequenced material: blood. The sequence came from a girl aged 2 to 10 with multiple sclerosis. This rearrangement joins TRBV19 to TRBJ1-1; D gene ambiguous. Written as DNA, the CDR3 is TGTGCCAGTAGTATGCGAGAAGAAGCTTTCTTT. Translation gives CASSMREEAFF. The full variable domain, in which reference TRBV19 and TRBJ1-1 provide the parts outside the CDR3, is DGGITQSPKYLFRKEGQNVTLSCEQNLNHDAMYWYRQDPGQGLRLIYYSQIVNDFQKGDIAEGYSVSREKKESFPLTVTSAQKNPTAFYLCASSMREEAFFGQGTRLTVV.